The T cell receptor (beta chain) under discussion was sequenced for a study of Ad26.COV2.S vaccination and SARS-CoV-2 variants. Study results and caveats: Reports say spike-specific CD8+ and CD4+ T cell responses covered substantial breadth after vaccination. Vaccine recipients posted higher spike-specific TCR breadth than their placebo counterparts.

The length of the CDR3 is 13 residues. With 2 bases removed from V and 7 bases from J, the gap between germline ends came to 9 bases. Germline V CDR1 and CDR2: MNHNS, SASEGT. Comments on this clone: Its antigen is not identified.

Produced via immunoSEQ multiplex PCR; TCRdb's table is partial and in-frame only. Of about 680,000 clones in the sample, 70% to 90% were seen once. Regarding treatment: around 19 received Ad26.COV2.S at low or high dose, single or two shots; roughly five received placebo; per-sample allocation not given. After the first vaccine or placebo injection, samples were drawn on day 63. This Boston cohort included adults aged 18-55 years. The vaccine antigen was prefusion-stabilized Wuhan SARS-CoV-2 spike. The material was peripheral blood, obtained in a trial of Ad26.COV2.S vaccine versus placebo. The TCR sequence derives from a person between 18 and 65 years old who received the Ad26.COV2.S COVID-19 vaccine or a placebo. The genes are TRBV6-1 and TRBJ2-1; TRBD1 might be the D (5 bases). This CDR3 is CASSEQGANEQFF. CDR3 coding DNA: TGTGCCAGCAGTGAACAGGGTGCGAATGAGCAGTTCTTC.